Listed below are T cell receptor beta chains from one sample, sequenced in a study of blood T cell repertoires in COVID-19. Clones were sequenced by immunoSEQ multiplex PCR, and TCRdb holds only the in-frame ones, with some missing. This table holds 85,000 to 130,000 clones, approximately 83% found once. The sequencing input was peripheral blood. The source of these receptors is a woman aged 80 or over with active or convalescent COVID-19. Each CDR3 is given with its conserved first and last residue. D genes are given only for firm matches. Part of the rows lack a size; the others show once, few, many or a class for expanded clones.

d_gene: TRBD2
j_gene: TRBJ2-1
abundance: -
v_gene: TRBV19
CDR3nt: TGTGCCAGTACCAGGCGAAGCGGGGGGGCGAAAAATGAGCAGTTCTTC
CDR3aa: CASTRRSGGAKNEQFF

d_gene: -
j_gene: TRBJ1-3
abundance: -
v_gene: TRBV18
CDR3nt: TGTGCCAGCTCACCGGGCTTCTCTGGAAACACCATATATTTT
CDR3aa: CASSPGFSGNTIYF

d_gene: TRBD1
j_gene: TRBJ1-1
abundance: -
v_gene: TRBV19
CDR3nt: TGTGCCAGTAGAAAGGACAGGGGGCTTTTAGGTGCTTTCTTT
CDR3aa: CASRKDRGLLGAFF

d_gene: -
j_gene: TRBJ2-1
abundance: once
v_gene: TRBV18
CDR3nt: TGTGCCAGCTCACCCGGGACTTATAATGAGCAGTTCTTC
CDR3aa: CASSPGTYNEQFF

d_gene: -
j_gene: TRBJ2-7
abundance: -
v_gene: TRBV6-2/TRBV6-3
CDR3nt: TGTGCCAGCAGTTTTGGTTATCGGGAGCAGTACTTC
CDR3aa: CASSFGYREQYF

d_gene: TRBD1
j_gene: TRBJ2-7
abundance: -
v_gene: TRBV6-5
CDR3nt: TGTGCCAGCTCCTGGACAGGGTACGAGCAGTACTTC
CDR3aa: CASSWTGYEQYF

d_gene: -
j_gene: TRBJ1-5
abundance: few
v_gene: TRBV19
CDR3nt: TGTGCCAGTAGACAATCCAATCAGCCCCAGCATTTT
CDR3aa: CASRQSNQPQHF

d_gene: -
j_gene: TRBJ1-2
abundance: -
v_gene: TRBV27
CDR3nt: TGTGCCAGCAGTCCGGGTCTGCTCTATGGCTACACCTTC
CDR3aa: CASSPGLLYGYTF

d_gene: TRBD1
j_gene: TRBJ2-1
abundance: -
v_gene: TRBV6-5
CDR3nt: TGTGCCAGCAGAGTATGGAGGACAGGGGGCAATGAGCAGTTCTTC
CDR3aa: CASRVWRTGGNEQFF

d_gene: TRBD2
j_gene: TRBJ2-3
abundance: -
v_gene: TRBV14
CDR3nt: TGTGCCAGCAGCCAACGGGGACTAGCGGGAGATACGCAGTATTTT
CDR3aa: CASSQRGLAGDTQYF

d_gene: -
j_gene: TRBJ1-2
abundance: -
v_gene: TRBV27
CDR3nt: TGTGCCAGCAGTACTCGCGGAGCCACTAACTATGGCTACACCTTC
CDR3aa: CASSTRGATNYGYTF

d_gene: -
j_gene: TRBJ2-3
abundance: -
v_gene: TRBV7-5
CDR3nt: TGTGCCAGGCATCTCTTCCGGACTAGCGGGGTGGTTACGCAGTATTTT
CDR3aa: CARHLFRTSGVVTQYF

d_gene: -
j_gene: TRBJ2-5
abundance: -
v_gene: TRBV5-6
CDR3nt: TGTGCCAGCAGCTGGGGGCCCCTAACTTCCCAAGAGACCCAGTACTTC
CDR3aa: CASSWGPLTSQETQYF

d_gene: -
j_gene: TRBJ2-5
abundance: -
v_gene: TRBV5-6
CDR3nt: TGTGCCAGCAGCCCGCCCGGGACTTTAAAGACCCAGTACTTC
CDR3aa: CASSPPGTLKTQYF

d_gene: TRBD1
j_gene: TRBJ1-1
abundance: -
v_gene: TRBV4-2
CDR3nt: TGTGCCAGCAGCCAAGTAGGCAGGGGGCTCACTGAAGCTTTCTTT
CDR3aa: CASSQVGRGLTEAFF

d_gene: -
j_gene: TRBJ2-7
abundance: -
v_gene: TRBV20-1
CDR3nt: TGCAGTGCCCCTTCAAGGGGCGAGCAGTACTTC
CDR3aa: CSAPSRGEQYF

d_gene: -
j_gene: TRBJ2-2
abundance: once
v_gene: TRBV5-1
CDR3nt: TGCGCCAGCAGCTTGACGGTGACGAACACCGGGGAGCTGTTTTTT
CDR3aa: CASSLTVTNTGELFF

d_gene: -
j_gene: TRBJ1-2
abundance: -
v_gene: TRBV7-9
CDR3nt: TGTGCCAGCAGCTCCGGTGTGGGCAGGTATGGCTACACCTTC
CDR3aa: CASSSGVGRYGYTF

d_gene: -
j_gene: TRBJ2-3
abundance: -
v_gene: TRBV5-4
CDR3nt: TGTGCCAGCAGCTTGATGCAGGTCCATTCCGATACGCAGTATTTT
CDR3aa: CASSLMQVHSDTQYF

d_gene: TRBD1
j_gene: TRBJ1-5
abundance: -
v_gene: TRBV7-2
CDR3nt: TGTGCCAGCAGCGGGTTTTTAGACAGGGACAATCAGCCCCAGCATTTT
CDR3aa: CASSGFLDRDNQPQHF

d_gene: -
j_gene: TRBJ2-1
abundance: -
v_gene: TRBV21-1
CDR3nt: TGTGCCAGCCCCAACTCCCGCGACAGGGATGCGTACAATGAGCAGTTCTTC
CDR3aa: CASPNSRDRDAYNEQFF

d_gene: -
j_gene: TRBJ1-1
abundance: -
v_gene: TRBV6-7
CDR3nt: TGTGCCAGCCCTCAGGGCGGGAAGGGCCCCCCTGAAGCTTTCTTT
CDR3aa: CASPQGGKGPPEAFF

d_gene: -
j_gene: TRBJ1-2
abundance: -
v_gene: TRBV7-9
CDR3nt: TGTGCCAGCAGACCCCATGGGGCGGACTATGGCTACACCTTC
CDR3aa: CASRPHGADYGYTF

d_gene: TRBD2
j_gene: TRBJ2-6
abundance: -
v_gene: TRBV4-3
CDR3nt: TGCGCCAGCAGCCAAACACCCGGGGGGGGACACCTCTCTGGGGCCAACGTCCTGACTTTC
CDR3aa: CASSQTPGGGHLSGANVLTF

d_gene: TRBD2
j_gene: TRBJ2-1
abundance: once
v_gene: TRBV7-9
CDR3nt: TGTGCCAGCAGGCCGGAGGCGGTAGCGGGATACAATGAGCAGTTCTTC
CDR3aa: CASRPEAVAGYNEQFF

d_gene: TRBD1
j_gene: TRBJ2-3
abundance: -
v_gene: TRBV5-1
CDR3nt: TGCGCCAGCAGCCCGGGACAGAGCACAGATACGCAGTATTTT
CDR3aa: CASSPGQSTDTQYF

d_gene: TRBD1
j_gene: TRBJ1-2
abundance: -
v_gene: TRBV5-4
CDR3nt: TGTGCCAGCAGCTCCCGGGACAGGGGCTATGGCTACACCTTC
CDR3aa: CASSSRDRGYGYTF

d_gene: TRBD2
j_gene: TRBJ2-1
abundance: -
v_gene: TRBV29-1
CDR3nt: TGCAGCGTGGGGCTAGCGGAGACCTACAATGAGCAGTTCTTC
CDR3aa: CSVGLAETYNEQFF

d_gene: -
j_gene: TRBJ1-5
abundance: -
v_gene: TRBV7-8
CDR3nt: TGTGCCAGCAGCTGGTCGGAGGGTTTAAGCAATCAGCCCCAGCATTTT
CDR3aa: CASSWSEGLSNQPQHF

d_gene: -
j_gene: TRBJ1-2
abundance: -
v_gene: TRBV7-7
CDR3nt: TGTGCTAGCAGCTTAGCGGCAGGTCGGGGCTACACCTTC
CDR3aa: CASSLAAGRGYTF

d_gene: -
j_gene: TRBJ1-1
abundance: -
v_gene: TRBV11-2
CDR3nt: TGTGCCAGCAGCTTATCCCCGGGGGGGCCTGGTGAAGCTTTCTTT
CDR3aa: CASSLSPGGPGEAFF

d_gene: -
j_gene: TRBJ2-7
abundance: -
v_gene: TRBV10-3
CDR3nt: TGTGCCATCAGTACTACAGGGCCTCAAAGTTGGTACGAGCAGTACTTC
CDR3aa: CAISTTGPQSWYEQYF

d_gene: -
j_gene: TRBJ2-3
abundance: -
v_gene: TRBV10-3
CDR3nt: TGTGCCATCAGTGTTGAGGGGGGCACAGATACGCAGTATTTT
CDR3aa: CAISVEGGTDTQYF

d_gene: TRBD1
j_gene: TRBJ2-7
abundance: few
v_gene: TRBV11-2
CDR3nt: TGTGCCAGCAGCTTAGGGACAGGGGTACCGTACTTC
CDR3aa: CASSLGTGVPYF

d_gene: -
j_gene: TRBJ1-1
abundance: -
v_gene: TRBV5-1
CDR3nt: TGCGCCAGCAGCCCCCCCCCGGGGGGCACTGAAGCTTTCTTT
CDR3aa: CASSPPPGGTEAFF

d_gene: -
j_gene: TRBJ1-5
abundance: once
v_gene: TRBV19
CDR3nt: TGTGCCAGTAGTATAGTCAGGGGTAACAATCAGCCCCAGCATTTT
CDR3aa: CASSIVRGNNQPQHF

d_gene: -
j_gene: TRBJ2-7
abundance: -
v_gene: TRBV27
CDR3nt: TGTGCCAGCAGTTTGTTTTATACGGGAAACTCCTACGAGCAGTACTTC
CDR3aa: CASSLFYTGNSYEQYF

d_gene: TRBD2
j_gene: TRBJ2-1
abundance: -
v_gene: TRBV11-2
CDR3nt: TGTGCCAGCAGCTGGAAAGGGACTAGCCGCAATGAGCAGTTCTTC
CDR3aa: CASSWKGTSRNEQFF

d_gene: -
j_gene: TRBJ1-5
abundance: -
v_gene: TRBV5-1
CDR3nt: TGCGCCAGCAGCGCAGGGGCGGGTCAGCCCCAGCATTTT
CDR3aa: CASSAGAGQPQHF

d_gene: -
j_gene: TRBJ2-1
abundance: -
v_gene: TRBV5-1
CDR3nt: TGCGCCAGCAGCCCCTTAGGGGGGGACAACAATGAGCAGTTCTTC
CDR3aa: CASSPLGGDNNEQFF

d_gene: -
j_gene: TRBJ1-2
abundance: -
v_gene: TRBV7-9
CDR3nt: TGTGCCAGCAGCTTAGGGACAGTCGTAAGTCGCTATGGCTACACCTTC
CDR3aa: CASSLGTVVSRYGYTF

d_gene: TRBD1
j_gene: TRBJ1-2
abundance: -
v_gene: TRBV9
CDR3nt: TGTGCCAGCAGCCCACAGACAGGGACCTATGGCTACACCTTC
CDR3aa: CASSPQTGTYGYTF

d_gene: -
j_gene: TRBJ1-2
abundance: -
v_gene: TRBV7-3
CDR3nt: TGTGCCAGCAGCTTAATGGGGGCAGGGAACTACACCTTC
CDR3aa: CASSLMGAGNYTF

d_gene: TRBD2
j_gene: TRBJ2-7
abundance: -
v_gene: TRBV28
CDR3nt: TGTGCCAGCAGTTTCTTCCTAGCGGACCTAAGCTCCTACGAGCAGTACTTC
CDR3aa: CASSFFLADLSSYEQYF

d_gene: TRBD2
j_gene: TRBJ2-3
abundance: many
v_gene: TRBV5-1
CDR3nt: TGCGCCAGCAGCACGGGACTAGCGGGAGCCGGCGATACGCAGTATTTT
CDR3aa: CASSTGLAGAGDTQYF

d_gene: -
j_gene: TRBJ1-6
abundance: few
v_gene: TRBV6-5
CDR3nt: TGTGCCAGATTAGGAGACTCACCCCTCCACTTT
CDR3aa: CARLGDSPLHF

d_gene: -
j_gene: TRBJ1-2
abundance: -
v_gene: TRBV28
CDR3nt: TGTGCCAGCAGCGTAAACTATGGCTACACCTTC
CDR3aa: CASSVNYGYTF

d_gene: -
j_gene: TRBJ2-2
abundance: -
v_gene: TRBV7-2
CDR3nt: TGTGCCAGCAGCTTCCCATTGAGGAGACACACCGGGGAGCTGTTTTTT
CDR3aa: CASSFPLRRHTGELFF

d_gene: TRBD1
j_gene: TRBJ2-7
abundance: many
v_gene: TRBV19
CDR3nt: TGTGCCAGTAGTATCTCCGGGACAGTCTCCTACGAGCAGTACTTC
CDR3aa: CASSISGTVSYEQYF

d_gene: -
j_gene: TRBJ1-2
abundance: -
v_gene: TRBV25-1
CDR3nt: TGTGCCAGCAGTGAGGGAGCTAACTATGGCTACACCTTC
CDR3aa: CASSEGANYGYTF

d_gene: TRBD1
j_gene: TRBJ1-4
abundance: few
v_gene: TRBV28
CDR3nt: TGTGCCAGCAGTACTATGGACAGGGAAGGTGAAAAACTGTTTTTT
CDR3aa: CASSTMDREGEKLFF

d_gene: -
j_gene: TRBJ1-2
abundance: -
v_gene: TRBV11-2
CDR3nt: TGTGCAACCTCCCGCGGGGGGGCATATGGCTACACCTTC
CDR3aa: CATSRGGAYGYTF

d_gene: TRBD1
j_gene: TRBJ1-4
abundance: -
v_gene: TRBV6-6
CDR3nt: TGTGCCAGCAGCTTAACCGGGACAGGGAATGAAAAACTGTTTTTT
CDR3aa: CASSLTGTGNEKLFF

d_gene: TRBD2
j_gene: TRBJ2-2
abundance: -
v_gene: TRBV10-3
CDR3nt: TGTGCCATCAGAACTAGCGGGGGGGATCTCACCGGGGAGCTGTTTTTT
CDR3aa: CAIRTSGGDLTGELFF